These T cell receptor beta chains were read from a single sample in a study of CD8 T cells in ankylosing spondylitis. TCRdb independently ran MiXCR on the 5' RACE reads; one entry per CDR3 protein. The repertoire holds fewer than 200,000 distinct CDR3 sequences, with roughly 18% as singletons. The specimen sequenced was blood, either unsorted or a sorted T cell fraction (not recorded which). Receptors were obtained from a male donor between 10 and 30 years old with ankylosing spondylitis or in good health (not recorded which). CDR3s include the opening cysteine and the closing phenylalanine or tryptophan. D genes are given only for firm matches. Clone size appears in some rows only: once, few, many, or a class for an expanded clone.

d_call	clone_size	v_call	j_call	cdr3_aa	cdr3_nt
TRBD1	many	TRBV7-9	TRBJ2-7	CASGTGGTYEQYF	TGTGCCAGCGGGACAGGGGGCACCTACGAGCAGTACTTC
TRBD2	NA	TRBV6-5	TRBJ2-2	CASRPGLARVGELFF	TGTGCCAGCAGACCGGGACTAGCTCGAGTCGGGGAGCTGTTTTTT
NA	once	TRBV20-1	TRBJ2-1	CSARTTGGGNEQFF	TGCAGTGCCCGAACGACTGGTGGTGGCAATGAGCAGTTCTTC
NA	few	TRBV30	TRBJ2-6	CAWTTRERRSWRANVLTF	TGTGCCTGGACGACGCGAGAGCGGCGGTCGTGGAGGGCCAACGTCCTGACTTTC
NA	once	TRBV11-2	TRBJ2-1	CASSPNRAPEQFF	TGTGCCAGCAGCCCGAACAGGGCCCCTGAGCAGTTCTTC
NA	many	TRBV12-3/TRBV12-4	TRBJ1-4	CASTLAGSINEKLFF	TGTGCCAGCACTCTCGCCGGGAGTATAAATGAAAAACTGTTTTTT
TRBD1	many	TRBV28	TRBJ2-2	CASRVTGAGGTGELFF	TGTGCCAGCAGGGTTACAGGGGCAGGGGGCACCGGGGAGCTGTTTTTT
NA	many	TRBV5-1	TRBJ2-3	CASSPNPSTDTQYF	TGCGCCAGCAGCCCGAACCCTAGCACAGATACGCAGTATTTT
TRBD2	many	TRBV12-3/TRBV12-4	TRBJ2-7	CASSLLPSGTQGRQYF	TGTGCCAGCAGTTTACTTCCTAGCGGGACCCAGGGTCGGCAGTACTTC
TRBD1	many	TRBV6-1	TRBJ1-2	CASSNDRVGTLYGYTF	TGTGCCAGCAGCAACGACAGGGTGGGTACCCTCTATGGCTACACCTTC
NA	many	TRBV10-3	TRBJ2-7	CATRNYEQYF	TGTGCCACCAGGAACTACGAGCAGTACTTC
NA	many	TRBV5-8	TRBJ2-7	CASRVRVGYEQYF	TGTGCCAGCAGGGTCCGGGTGGGTTACGAGCAGTACTTC
TRBD2	few	TRBV28	TRBJ2-1	CASSVVVGGSNEQFF	TGTGCCAGCTCGGTGGTAGTTGGCGGGAGCAATGAGCAGTTCTTC
NA	many	TRBV10-2	TRBJ2-5	CASSELGETQYF	TGCGCCAGCAGCGAGCTAGGGGAGACCCAGTACTTC
NA	medium-sized	TRBV5-1	TRBJ2-5	CASSLEETQYF	TGTGCCAGCAGCTTGGAAGAGACCCAGTACTTC
NA	many	TRBV15	TRBJ2-2	CATTGSNTGELFF	TGTGCCACCACGGGGTCGAACACCGGGGAGCTGTTTTTT
TRBD1	NA	TRBV11-3	TRBJ1-1	CASSEQGLWNTEAFF	TGTGCCAGCAGTGAACAGGGGTTGTGGAACACTGAAGCTTTCTTT
NA	many	TRBV7-9	TRBJ2-2	CASSFMGGHGLNTGELFF	TGTGCCAGCAGCTTTATGGGGGGGCACGGATTGAACACCGGGGAGCTGTTTTTT
NA	many	TRBV2	TRBJ1-5	CASSPGRQPQHF	TGTGCCAGCAGTCCTGGACGTCAGCCCCAGCATTTT
TRBD2	NA	TRBV7-6	TRBJ2-1	CASSLETSGRAYEQFF	TGTGCCAGCAGCTTAGAGACTAGCGGGAGGGCCTACGAGCAGTTCTTC
NA	many	TRBV29-1	TRBJ2-1	CSVGWTGMGDNEQFF	TGCAGCGTTGGGTGGACGGGTATGGGGGACAATGAGCAGTTCTTC
NA	many	TRBV30	TRBJ2-5	CAWSSGETQYF	TGTGCCTGGAGTAGTGGAGAGACCCAGTACTTC
NA	many	TRBV4-1	TRBJ2-1	CASSQTTSRSSYNEQFF	TGCGCCAGCAGCCAGACCACTAGCCGCAGCTCCTACAATGAGCAGTTCTTC
NA	many	TRBV12-3/TRBV12-4	TRBJ1-2	CASSPTNYGYTF	TGTGCCAGCAGCCCAACGAACTATGGCTACACCTTC
NA	many	TRBV12-3/TRBV12-4	TRBJ1-1	CASTFGGVNTEAFF	TGTGCCAGCACCTTCGGGGGGGTGAACACTGAAGCTTTCTTT
TRBD1	many	TRBV29-1	TRBJ2-1	CSVEPGTGGGEQFF	TGCAGCGTTGAACCCGGGACAGGGGGTGGTGAGCAGTTCTTC
NA	NA	TRBV7-9	TRBJ2-2	CDSSLGRTPRNGELFF	TGTGACAGCAGCTTAGGTCGGACCCCCCGGAACGGGGAGCTGTTTTTT